Presented here are 4 T cell receptor beta chains from one specimen sequenced in a study of identical twins. TCRdb used MiXCR to reprocess the 5' RACE reads, holding one entry per CDR3 protein. The data contain fewer than 900,000 distinct CDR3 sequences, 21% of them singletons. This sample also appeared in a second study, on T cells expressing NK-cell markers.

Input material: PBMCs. The receptors originated from a woman aged 18-29 years in good health.

V gene TRBV7-2 combines with J gene TRBJ2-7; a possible D gene is TRBD2 (6 bases). In germline, CDR1 is SGHTA, CDR2 FQGNSA. Trimming stripped 1 base from V and 0 bases from J, with 10 bases between. The CDR3 is made up of 15 amino acids. The CDR3 coding sequence is TGTGCCAGCAGCTTAGGGAGGGAGCTCTCCTACGAGCAGTACTTC. Protein sequence: CASSLGRELSYEQYF.

This clonotype occurred once. The chain joins TRBV10-1 to TRBJ2-3, with 7 bases fitting TRBD2. V was clipped by 2 bases and J by 5 bases; unmatched bases: 7. This CDR3 contains 15 residues. The germline CDR1 and CDR2 sequences are WNHNN and SYGVQD (reference sequence). The chain's CDR3 is CASSERLAPGDTQYF. In DNA, the CDR3 is TGCGCCAGCAGTGAGAGACTAGCTCCCGGAGATACGCAGTATTTT.

This clonotype appeared a few times. The CDR3 coding sequence is TGCAGTGCTTTAAGCTACAATGAGCAGTTCTTC. Amino acids: CSALSYNEQFF. The genes are TRBV20-1 and TRBJ2-1; no firm D call. Germline loops: CDR1 DFQATT, CDR2 SNEGSKA (reference sequence). This CDR3 spans 11 amino acids. The V end was cut by 5 bases, the J end by 3 bases, with 5 bases between.

The chain employs TRBV11-2 and TRBJ1-6; no clear D gene. V shed 1 base and J shed 10 bases, with 11 bases lying between them. CDR1 is SGHAT, CDR2 FQNNGV, per germline. The CDR3 runs to 14 residues. In nucleotides, the CDR3 is TGTGCCAGCAGCTTAGCGGAAAGGCGATCACCCCTCCACTTT. This encodes CASSLAERRSPLHF.